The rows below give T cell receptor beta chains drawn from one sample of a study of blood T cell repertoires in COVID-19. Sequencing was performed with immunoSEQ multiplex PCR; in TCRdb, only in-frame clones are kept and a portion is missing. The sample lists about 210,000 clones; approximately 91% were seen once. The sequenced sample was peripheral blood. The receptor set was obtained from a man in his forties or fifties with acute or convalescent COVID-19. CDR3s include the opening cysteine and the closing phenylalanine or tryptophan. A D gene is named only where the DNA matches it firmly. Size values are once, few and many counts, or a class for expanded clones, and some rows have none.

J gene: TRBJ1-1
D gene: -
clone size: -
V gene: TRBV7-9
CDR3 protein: CASSYLTENTEAFF
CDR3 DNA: TGTGCCAGCAGCTACCTGACAGAGAACACTGAAGCTTTCTTT

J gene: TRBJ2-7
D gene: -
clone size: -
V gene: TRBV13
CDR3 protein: CASSQTGSREQYF
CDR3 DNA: TGTGCCAGCAGCCAAACCGGATCGAGGGAGCAGTACTTC

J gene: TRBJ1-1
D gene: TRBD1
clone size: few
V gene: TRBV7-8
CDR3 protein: CASSRTSGTGAAGGAFF
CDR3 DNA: TGTGCCAGCAGCCGAACCTCCGGGACAGGGGCCGCCGGGGGAGCTTTCTTT

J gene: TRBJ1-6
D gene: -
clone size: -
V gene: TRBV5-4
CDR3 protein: CASSFGGAGSLLHF
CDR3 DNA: TGTGCCAGCAGCTTCGGCGGGGCCGGTTCACTCCTCCACTTT

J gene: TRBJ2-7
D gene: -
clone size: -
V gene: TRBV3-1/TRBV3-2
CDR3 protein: CASSQDARAMREQYF
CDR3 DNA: TGTGCCAGCAGCCAAGACGCCAGGGCCATGCGGGAGCAGTACTTC

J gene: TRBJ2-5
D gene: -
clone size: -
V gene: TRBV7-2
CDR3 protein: CAIGGRGIQETQYF
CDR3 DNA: TGTGCCATCGGGGGGCGGGGCATACAGGAGACCCAGTACTTC

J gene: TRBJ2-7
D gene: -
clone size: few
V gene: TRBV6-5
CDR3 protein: CASSYKPTVYEQYF
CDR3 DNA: TGTGCCAGCAGTTACAAACCGACAGTCTACGAGCAGTACTTC

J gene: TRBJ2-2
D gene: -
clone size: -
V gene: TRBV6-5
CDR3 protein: CASSLQGPATGELFF
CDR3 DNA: TGTGCCAGCAGTCTACAGGGCCCAGCCACCGGGGAGCTGTTTTTT

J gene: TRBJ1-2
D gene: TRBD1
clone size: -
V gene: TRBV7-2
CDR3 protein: CASSLEQGFYGYTF
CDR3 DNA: TGTGCCAGCAGCCTCGAACAGGGGTTCTATGGCTACACCTTC

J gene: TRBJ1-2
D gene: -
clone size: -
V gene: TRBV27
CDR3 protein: CARDSVSNYGYTF
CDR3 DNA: TGTGCCAGGGACAGCGTCTCTAACTATGGCTACACCTTC

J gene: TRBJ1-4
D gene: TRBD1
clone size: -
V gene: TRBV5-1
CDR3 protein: CASSLGQGREKLFF
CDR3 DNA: TGCGCCAGCAGCTTGGGACAGGGAAGGGAAAAACTGTTTTTT

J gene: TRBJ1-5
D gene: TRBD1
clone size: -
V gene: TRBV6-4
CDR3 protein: CASKGQGLEPQHF
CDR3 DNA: TGTGCCAGCAAGGGACAGGGCCTAGAGCCCCAGCATTTT

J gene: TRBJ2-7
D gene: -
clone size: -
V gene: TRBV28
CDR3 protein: CAVGGGVYEQYF
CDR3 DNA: TGTGCGGTCGGAGGGGGCGTTTACGAGCAGTACTTC

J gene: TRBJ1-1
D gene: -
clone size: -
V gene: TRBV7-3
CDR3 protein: CASSLRTDTEAFF
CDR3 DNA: TGTGCCAGCAGCTTGCGAACCGACACTGAAGCTTTCTTT

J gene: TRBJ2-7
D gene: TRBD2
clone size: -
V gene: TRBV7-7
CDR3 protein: CASSPGLAGEVLYEQYF
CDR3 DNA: TGTGCTAGCAGCCCGGGACTAGCGGGAGAAGTACTCTACGAGCAGTACTTC

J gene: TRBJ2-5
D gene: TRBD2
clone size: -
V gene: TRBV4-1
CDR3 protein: CASSQWTGGETQYF
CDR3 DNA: TGCGCCAGCAGCCAATGGACGGGGGGGGAGACCCAGTACTTC

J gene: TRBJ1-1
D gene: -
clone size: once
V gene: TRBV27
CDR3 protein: CASSYGQEGSTEAFF
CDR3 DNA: TGTGCCAGCAGTTATGGGCAGGAGGGGAGCACTGAAGCTTTCTTT

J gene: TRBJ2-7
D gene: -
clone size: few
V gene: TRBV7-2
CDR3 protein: CASSSGSQGHYEQYF
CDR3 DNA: TGTGCCAGCAGCTCGGGGAGTCAGGGGCACTACGAGCAGTACTTC

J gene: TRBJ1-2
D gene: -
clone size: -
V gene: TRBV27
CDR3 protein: CASSLSTERGYTF
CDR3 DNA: TGTGCCAGCAGTTTGAGTACGGAGAGGGGCTACACCTTC

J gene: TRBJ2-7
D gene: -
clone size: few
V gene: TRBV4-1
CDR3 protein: CASSHTLGHPLGQYF
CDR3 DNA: TGCGCCAGCAGCCATACTTTAGGACATCCCCTGGGGCAGTACTTC

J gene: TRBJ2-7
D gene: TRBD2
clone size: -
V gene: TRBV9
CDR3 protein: CASSVGGRGPYEQYF
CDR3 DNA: TGTGCCAGCAGCGTAGGCGGGAGAGGACCCTACGAGCAGTACTTC

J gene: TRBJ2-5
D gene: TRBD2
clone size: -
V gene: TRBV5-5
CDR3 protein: CASSLGASGGATETQYF
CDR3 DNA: TGTGCCAGCAGCTTGGGTGCTAGCGGGGGGGCTACAGAGACCCAGTACTTC

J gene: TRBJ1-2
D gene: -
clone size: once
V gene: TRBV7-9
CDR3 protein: CASSFEKNYGYTF
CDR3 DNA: TGTGCCAGCAGCTTTGAGAAGAACTATGGCTACACCTTC

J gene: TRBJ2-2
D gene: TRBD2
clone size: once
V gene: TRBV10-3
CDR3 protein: CAISELVGGPTGELFF
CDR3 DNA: TGTGCCATCAGTGAGTTGGTGGGAGGGCCCACCGGGGAGCTGTTTTTT

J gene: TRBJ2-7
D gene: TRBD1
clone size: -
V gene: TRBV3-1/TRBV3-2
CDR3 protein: CASSQDFKQGPYEQYF
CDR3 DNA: TGTGCCAGCAGCCAAGATTTTAAACAGGGGCCCTACGAGCAGTACTTC

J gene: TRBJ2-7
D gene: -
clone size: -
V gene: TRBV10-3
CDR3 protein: CAISERQKNEQYF
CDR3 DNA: TGTGCCATCAGTGAGCGACAGAAAAACGAGCAGTACTTC

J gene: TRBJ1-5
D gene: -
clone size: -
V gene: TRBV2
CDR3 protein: CASSSGAGFDQPQHF
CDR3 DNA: TGTGCCAGCAGCTCGGGCGCGGGTTTCGATCAGCCCCAGCATTTT

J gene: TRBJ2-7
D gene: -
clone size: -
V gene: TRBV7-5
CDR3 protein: CVRSAISVSYEQYF
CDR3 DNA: TGTGTCAGAAGCGCGATATCCGTATCCTACGAGCAGTACTTC

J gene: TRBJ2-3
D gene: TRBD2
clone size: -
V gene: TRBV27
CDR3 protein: CASSLSRLAGDNTQYF
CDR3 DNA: TGTGCCAGCAGTTTATCGAGGCTAGCGGGAGACAATACGCAGTATTTT

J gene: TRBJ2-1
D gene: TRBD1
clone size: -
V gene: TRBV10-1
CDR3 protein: CASDQYRTGGADEQFF
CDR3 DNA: TGCGCCAGTGACCAATATAGAACAGGGGGCGCGGATGAGCAGTTCTTC

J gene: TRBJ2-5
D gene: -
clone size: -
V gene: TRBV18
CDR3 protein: CASSPPRRETQYF
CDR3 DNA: TGTGCCAGCTCACCACCGCGGCGGGAGACCCAGTACTTC

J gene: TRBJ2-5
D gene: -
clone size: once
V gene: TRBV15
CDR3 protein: CATSRDQKVRETQYF
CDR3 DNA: TGTGCCACCAGCAGAGATCAGAAGGTGCGGGAGACCCAGTACTTC

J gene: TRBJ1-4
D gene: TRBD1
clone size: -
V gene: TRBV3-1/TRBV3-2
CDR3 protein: CASSPTGIFNEKLFF
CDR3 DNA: TGTGCCAGCAGCCCGACAGGGATCTTTAATGAAAAACTGTTTTTT